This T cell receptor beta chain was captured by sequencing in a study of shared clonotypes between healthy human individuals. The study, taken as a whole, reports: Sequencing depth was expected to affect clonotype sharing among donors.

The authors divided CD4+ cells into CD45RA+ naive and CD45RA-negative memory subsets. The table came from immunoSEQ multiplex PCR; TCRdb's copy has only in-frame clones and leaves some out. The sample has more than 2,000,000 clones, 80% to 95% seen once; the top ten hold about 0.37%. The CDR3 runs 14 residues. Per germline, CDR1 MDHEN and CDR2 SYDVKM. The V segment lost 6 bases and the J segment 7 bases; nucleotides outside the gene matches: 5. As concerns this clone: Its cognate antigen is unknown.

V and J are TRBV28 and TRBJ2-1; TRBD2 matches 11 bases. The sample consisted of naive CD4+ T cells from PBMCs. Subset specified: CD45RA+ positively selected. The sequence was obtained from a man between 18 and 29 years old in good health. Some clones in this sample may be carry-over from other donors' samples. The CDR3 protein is CASSPGTSGNEQFF. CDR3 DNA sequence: TGTGCCAGCAGCCCCGGGACTAGCGGTAATGAGCAGTTCTTC.